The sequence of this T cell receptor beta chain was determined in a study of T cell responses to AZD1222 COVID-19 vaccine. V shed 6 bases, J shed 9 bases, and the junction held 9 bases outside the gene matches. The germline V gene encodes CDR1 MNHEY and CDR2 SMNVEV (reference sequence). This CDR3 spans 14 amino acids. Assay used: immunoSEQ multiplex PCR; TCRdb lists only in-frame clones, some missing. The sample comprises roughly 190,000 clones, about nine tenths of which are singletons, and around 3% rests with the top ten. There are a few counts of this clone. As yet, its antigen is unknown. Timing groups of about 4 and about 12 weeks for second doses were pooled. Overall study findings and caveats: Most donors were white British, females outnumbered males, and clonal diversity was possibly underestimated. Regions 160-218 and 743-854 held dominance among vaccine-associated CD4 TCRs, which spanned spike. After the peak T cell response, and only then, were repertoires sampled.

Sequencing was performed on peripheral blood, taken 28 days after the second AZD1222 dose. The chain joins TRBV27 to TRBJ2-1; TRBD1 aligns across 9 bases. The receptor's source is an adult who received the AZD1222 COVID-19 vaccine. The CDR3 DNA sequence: TGTGCCAGCAGCTGGACAGGGGTATGGGGTGAGCAGTTCTTC. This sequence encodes CASSWTGVWGEQFF.